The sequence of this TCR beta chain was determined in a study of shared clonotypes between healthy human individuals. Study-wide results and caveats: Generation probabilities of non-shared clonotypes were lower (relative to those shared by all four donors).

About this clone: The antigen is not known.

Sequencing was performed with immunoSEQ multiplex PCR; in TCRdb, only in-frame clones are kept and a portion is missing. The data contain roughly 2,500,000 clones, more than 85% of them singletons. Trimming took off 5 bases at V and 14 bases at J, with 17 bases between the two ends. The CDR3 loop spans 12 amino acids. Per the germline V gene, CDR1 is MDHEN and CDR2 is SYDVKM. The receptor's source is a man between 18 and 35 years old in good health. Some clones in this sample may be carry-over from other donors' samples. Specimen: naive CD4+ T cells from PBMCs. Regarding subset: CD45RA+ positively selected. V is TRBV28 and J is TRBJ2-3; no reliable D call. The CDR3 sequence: CASSPSYPLRYF. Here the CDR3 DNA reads TGTGCCAGCAGTCCCTCCTACCCCCTCCGGTATTTT.